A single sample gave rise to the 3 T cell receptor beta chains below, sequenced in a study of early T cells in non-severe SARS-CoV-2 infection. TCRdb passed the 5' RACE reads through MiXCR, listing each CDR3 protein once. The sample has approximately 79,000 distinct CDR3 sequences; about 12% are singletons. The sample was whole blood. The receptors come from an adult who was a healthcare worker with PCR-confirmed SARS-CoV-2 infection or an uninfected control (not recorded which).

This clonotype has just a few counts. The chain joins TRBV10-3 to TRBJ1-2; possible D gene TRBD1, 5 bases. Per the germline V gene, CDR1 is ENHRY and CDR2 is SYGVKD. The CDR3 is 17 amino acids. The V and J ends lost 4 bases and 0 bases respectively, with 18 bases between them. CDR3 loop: CAISANLPGLPNYGYTF. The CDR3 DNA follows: TGTGCCATCAGTGCCAACTTACCGGGACTCCCTAACTATGGCTACACCTTC.

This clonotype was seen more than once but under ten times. CDR3 nucleotide sequence: TGTGCCAGCAGCTTAAGGTCTCCGGGGGGCTACGAGCAGTACTTC. This translates into CASSLRSPGGYEQYF. The V gene is TRBV11-1, the J gene TRBJ2-7; TRBD2 matches at 7 bases. Germline CDR1 SGHAT, CDR2 FQDESV (reference sequence). V shed 2 bases, J shed 3 bases, and the junction held 7 bases outside the gene matches. The CDR3 totals 15 residues.

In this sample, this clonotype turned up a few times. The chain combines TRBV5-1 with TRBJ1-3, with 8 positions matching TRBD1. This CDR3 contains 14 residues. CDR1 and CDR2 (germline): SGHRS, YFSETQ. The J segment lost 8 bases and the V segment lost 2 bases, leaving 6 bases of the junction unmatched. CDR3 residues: CASSFDRGGDTIYF. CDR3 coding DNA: TGCGCCAGCAGCTTCGACAGGGGCGGAGACACCATATATTTT.